This T cell receptor (beta chain) was captured by sequencing in a study of shared clonotypes between healthy human individuals. Study context: Each donor had three CD4 naive, three CD4 memory, two CD8 naive and one CD8 memory plate.

Regarding this clone: Antigen: not known.

Into CD45RA+ naive and CD45RA-negative memory subsets, the CD4+ cells were split. Sequencing was performed with immunoSEQ multiplex PCR; in TCRdb, only in-frame clones are kept and a portion is missing. The table shows over a million clones, with around four fifths occurring only once. The study, taken as a whole, reports: How much donors shared clonotypes was expected to be affected by sequencing depth.

What was sequenced was memory CD4+ T cells sorted from blood. Indicated subset: CD45RA-negative fraction. This receptor was obtained from a man aged 18 to 35 in good health.

The CDR3, as DNA: TGCGCCAGCAGCCGGGAAGTAGGGGCCGGGGGCAATGAGCAGTTCTTC. As protein: CASSREVGAGGNEQFF. The rearrangement uses TRBV4-1 and TRBJ2-1, with a tentative D call TRBD2 (6 bases). The CDR3 spans 16 residues. V was pared by 4 bases and J by 6 bases, with 19 bases between. Per germline, CDR1 MGHRA and CDR2 YSYEKL.